The rows below give T cell receptor beta chains drawn from one sample of a study of shared clonotypes between healthy human individuals. The method was immunoSEQ multiplex PCR; TCRdb's version includes in-frame clones alone and lacks a portion of them. This repertoire shows over a million clones, around 75% found once; its top ten account for over 1.3%. Sequencing input: memory CD4+ T cells sorted from blood. Receptor source: a man in his late teens or twenties in good health. CDR3s include the opening cysteine and the closing phenylalanine or tryptophan. Clone size is stated in some rows and not others, as once, few, many or a class when expanded.

clone_size v_call cdr3_aa
NA TRBV5-1 CASSEGHGIEPQHF
NA TRBV2 CASHGSGTNEKLFF
NA TRBV9 CASSRRGTSDTDTQYF
NA TRBV2 CASTSDRNRGANSPLHF
NA TRBV7-9 CASSLVGRDSPLHF
NA TRBV6-4 CASRALAGCNEQFF
NA TRBV7-2 CASSPGPGRGSYNEQFF
few TRBV6-7 CASSYNGDRGLHEQYF
NA TRBV4-1 CASSQPTSGSYEQYF
once TRBV7-2 CASSIRTSGRASSYNEQFF
NA TRBV20-1 CSAIDRAEQFF
NA TRBV6-5 CASSYSTGKYGYTF
NA TRBV4-1 CASSQDQRREQYF
NA TRBV30 CAWAGGRNNEKLFF
NA TRBV4-1 CASSHPGADTQYF
few TRBV7-9 CASSPNPPRTDTQYF
NA TRBV4-2 CASSRGQGGTDTQYF
NA TRBV4-1 CASSQDTAVVGTDTQYF
NA TRBV5-4 CASSSLGSGEGEQYF
once TRBV28 CASSLSSLGQGYEQYF
NA TRBV7-9 CASSLPHLIEAFF
once TRBV18 CASSPGQTNTEAFF
NA TRBV29-1 CSVEQGGSNGYTF
many TRBV5-1 CASSRGQGIDTQYF